The 24 T cell receptor beta chains in this list originate from one sample, sequenced in a study of blood T cell repertoires in COVID-19. Only in-frame clones appear in the TCRdb table, and some are missing; sequencing was by immunoSEQ multiplex PCR. The sample includes approximately 200,000 clones, approximately 89% of them seen just once. Sequencing input: peripheral blood. The receptors come from a woman aged 25 to 39 with acute or convalescent COVID-19.

The gene calls are TRBV11-3 and TRBJ2-1; maybe TRBD2 (6 bases). Deletions cut 3 bases from V and 14 bases from J, with 11 bases between. This CDR3 spans 11 amino acids. Germline loops: CDR1 SGHNT, CDR2 YENEEA. CDR3 in amino acids: CASSFGGDEFF. As DNA, the CDR3 is TGTGCCAGCAGCTTCGGAGGGGATGAGTTCTTC.

This chain connects TRBV27 to TRBJ2-7, with TRBD2 as a possible D gene (5 bases). V gave up 2 bases and J gave up 0 bases, with 11 bases separating them. Germline V lookup: CDR1 MNHEY, CDR2 SMNVEV (reference sequence). CDR3 length equals 15 residues. The CDR3 region is CASSLSGSGSYEQYF. The CDR3 nucleotides read TGTGCCAGCAGTTTAAGTGGGAGTGGCTCCTACGAGCAGTACTTC.

The chain joins TRBV7-6 to TRBJ2-5, with a tentative D call TRBD2 (6 bases). The V gene's germline CDR1 is SGHVS and CDR2 FNYEAQ. V lost 5 bases and J 5 bases, leaving 24 bases between the germline ends. This CDR3 spans 17 amino acids. CDR3 loop: CASSQNARSSRGETQYF. As DNA, the CDR3 is TGTGCCAGCAGCCAAAATGCCCGGAGTTCACGGGGGGAGACCCAGTACTTC.

This rearrangement joins TRBV9 to TRBJ1-3, with a weak D call TRBD1 (6 bases). V was pared by 4 bases and J by 3 bases, with 14 bases between. The CDR3 is made up of 15 amino acids. The germline V gene encodes CDR1 SGDLS and CDR2 YYNGEE. The CDR3 nucleotides read TGTGCCAGCAGCCCACAGGGAGTAGGTGGAAACACCATATATTTT. Translation: CASSPQGVGGNTIYF.

The chain uses TRBV9 and TRBJ1-3; no definite D call. V lost 4 bases and J lost 0, with 17 bases in between. This CDR3 has 17 residues. Germline V gives CDR1 SGDLS, CDR2 YYNGEE. This CDR3 is CASSPPGSTFSGNTIYF. The CDR3 nucleotides are TGTGCCAGCAGCCCTCCGGGGTCTACCTTCTCTGGAAACACCATATATTTT.

CDR3 protein: CSARDRGYYTF. DNA for the CDR3: TGCAGTGCCAGGGACAGGGGGTACTACACCTTC. This chain joins TRBV20-1 and TRBJ1-2; 11 nucleotides line up with TRBD1. Germline assignment: CDR1 DFQATT and CDR2 SNEGSKA (reference sequence). This CDR3 is 11 amino acids long. V trimming: 6 bases; J trimming: 10 bases; junction bases outside the gene matches: 4.

The V gene is TRBV5-1, the J gene TRBJ1-1; TRBD1 matches 7 bases. CDR1 and CDR2 (germline): SGHRS, YFSETQ. The CDR3 runs 15 residues. V gave up 0 bases and J gave up 3 bases; unmatched junction bases: 5. In DNA form, the CDR3 reads TGCGCCAGCAGCTTGGGACAGGGTTTATACACTGAAGCTTTCTTT. Translated: CASSLGQGLYTEAFF.

Concerning this clone: Other DNA sequences in the same sample also yield this CDR3. This rearrangement joins TRBV2 to TRBJ1-1; 8 nucleotides agree with TRBD1. CDR3 size: 13 residues. CDR1 and CDR2 (germline): SNHLY, FYNNEI. Trimming removed 7 bases from V and 2 bases from J; junction bases left unmatched: 3. CDR3 residues: CASKGQVNTEAFF. Written as DNA, the CDR3 is TGTGCCAGCAAGGGACAGGTAAACACTGAAGCTTTCTTT.

The CDR3 protein is CASTLLGKQYF. CDR3 nucleotide sequence: TGTGCCAGCACCCTTCTCGGTAAGCAGTACTTC. The chain recombines TRBV28 with TRBJ2-7; D ambiguous. This CDR3 is built from 11 residues. Germline CDR1 is MDHEN and CDR2 is SYDVKM. V was trimmed by 7 bases and J by 8 bases, leaving 12 bases between them. Together with reference TRBV28 and TRBJ2-7, the CDR3 gives the full variable domain: DVKVTQSSRYLVKRTGEKVFLECVQDMDHENMFWYRQDPGLGLRLIYFSYDVKMKEKGDIPEGYSVSREKKERFSLILESASTNQTSMYLCASTLLGKQYFGPGTRLTVT.

This rearrangement joins TRBV7-9 to TRBJ2-1; TRBD2 matches 7 bases. V gave up 7 bases and J gave up 0 bases; unmatched junction bases: 3. Germline CDR1 reads SEHNR; CDR2 reads FQNEAQ (reference sequence). CDR3 length: 14 residues. The CDR3 sequence is CASTGTTSYNEQFF. CDR3 DNA sequence: TGTGCCAGCACCGGGACTACCTCCTACAATGAGCAGTTCTTC. Complete variable domain (other parts from reference TRBV7-9 and TRBJ2-1): DTGVSQNPRHKITKRGQNVTFRCDPISEHNRLYWYRQTLGQGPEFLTYFQNEAQLEKSRLLSDRFSAERPKGSFSTLEIQRTEQGDSAMYLCASTGTTSYNEQFFGPGTRLTVL.

This clone has more than one count but fewer than ten. The chain links TRBV25-1 to TRBJ1-5, with a tentative D call TRBD1 (5 bases). The CDR3 is 15 amino acids. Per the germline V gene, CDR1 is MGHDK and CDR2 is SYGVNS. Trimming stripped 1 base from V and 4 bases from J, with 11 bases between. DNA of the CDR3: TGTGCCAGCAGTGAATCAGCGGGGGTAAATCAGCCCCAGCATTTT. It yields the protein CASSESAGVNQPQHF.

The rearrangement links TRBV2 to TRBJ2-5, with TRBD1 matching 7 bases. The CDR3 covers 13 residues. Germline V gene lookup returns CDR1 SNHLY and CDR2 FYNNEI. The ends lost 8 bases at V and 2 bases at J; junction bases unmatched: 5. The CDR3 loop reads CASCGQVQETQYF. CDR3 bases: TGTGCCAGCTGCGGACAGGTGCAAGAGACCCAGTACTTC.

In this sample, this clone turned up a few times. V and J are TRBV2 and TRBJ1-1; 7 nucleotides align to TRBD1. This CDR3 is 14 amino acids long. Trimming took 3 bases from V and 5 from J; bases not matched to a gene: 6. Germline V gene lookup returns CDR1 SNHLY and CDR2 FYNNEI. The CDR3 DNA reads as TGTGCCAGCAGTGAGAGGGGGCGGGTGACTGAAGCTTTCTTT. Protein sequence: CASSERGRVTEAFF. The full variable domain, its missing parts supplied by reference TRBV2 and TRBJ1-1, is EPEVTQTPSHQVTQMGQEVILRCVPISNHLYFYWYRQILGQKVEFLVSFYNNEISEKSEIFDDQFSVERPDGSNFTLKIRSTKLEDSAMYFCASSERGRVTEAFFGQGTRLTVV.

The chain carries TRBV5-1 and TRBJ2-1; D may be TRBD1 (6 bases). This CDR3 spans 16 amino acids. Trimming left V 0 bases short and J 6 bases short, with 16 bases between. Germline CDR1 SGHRS, CDR2 YFSETQ. The CDR3 loop is CASSLGLQGLGNEQFF. CDR3 sequence (DNA): TGCGCCAGCAGCTTGGGGCTACAGGGTTTGGGCAATGAGCAGTTCTTC.

The chain couples TRBV15 to TRBJ1-5; D not resolved. Germline assignment: CDR1 LNHNV and CDR2 YYDKDF (reference sequence). V shed 0 bases and J shed 5 bases, with 5 bases lying between them. The CDR3 runs 13 residues. The CDR3 reads CATSRDLDQPQHF. In DNA form, the CDR3 reads TGTGCCACCAGCAGAGATCTTGATCAGCCCCAGCATTTT.

J is TRBJ2-2 and V is TRBV4-2; D not certain. Trimming removed 0 bases at V and 2 bases at J, with 4 bases between. Germline V lookup: CDR1 LGHNA, CDR2 YNFKEQ. The CDR3 contains 14 residues. For the CDR3, the DNA is TGTGCCAGCAGCCAAGAGACTAACACCGGGGAGCTGTTTTTT. It translates to CASSQETNTGELFF.

The rearrangement links TRBV24-1 to TRBJ2-2; a possible D gene is TRBD1 (6 bases). Trimming pared 3 bases from V and 5 bases from J, leaving 15 bases between. The CDR3 spans 16 residues. CDR1 and CDR2 from the germline V gene are KGHDR and SFDVKD. CDR3 DNA sequence: TGTGCCACCAGTGATACCGGGACAAAGGGGACCGGGGAGCTGTTTTTT. Protein sequence: CATSDTGTKGTGELFF.

This clone was seen just once. V and J are TRBV28 and TRBJ1-5, with a weak D call TRBD1 (5 bases). The V and J ends lost 6 bases and 7 bases respectively, with 16 bases between them. Germline assignment: CDR1 MDHEN and CDR2 SYDVKM. This CDR3 comprises 14 residues. The CDR3 is CASSPRQHLQPQHF. In DNA form, the CDR3 reads TGTGCCAGCAGCCCCCGACAGCATCTACAGCCCCAGCATTTT.

This clone occurred a few times. The gene calls are TRBV7-9 and TRBJ2-7, with 7 bases fitting TRBD2. The CDR3 extends over 11 amino acids. Looked up from germline, CDR1 is SEHNR and CDR2 is FQNEAQ (reference sequence). Germline trimming cut 4 bases from V and 7 bases from J; bases unmatched to any gene: 1. The CDR3 reads CASSSGGEQYF. The CDR3 DNA reads TGTGCCAGCAGCTCGGGGGGTGAGCAGTACTTC. The variable domain in full, with the rest retrieved from reference TRBV7-9 and TRBJ2-7, is DTGVSQNPRHKITKRGQNVTFRCDPISEHNRLYWYRQTLGQGPEFLTYFQNEAQLEKSRLLSDRFSAERPKGSFSTLEIQRTEQGDSAMYLCASSSGGEQYFGPGTRLTVT.

This clone was picked up one time. The V call is TRBV2, the J call TRBJ2-2; no definite D call. Trimming removed 4 bases from V and 5 bases from J, with 2 bases in between. Germline loops: CDR1 SNHLY, CDR2 FYNNEI. The CDR3 extends over 11 amino acids. CDR3 DNA sequence: TGTGCCAGCAGTGCAACCGGGGAGCTGTTTTTT. Encoded protein: CASSATGELFF.

The chain uses TRBV6-6 and TRBJ1-1; possible D gene TRBD1, 5 bases. V lost 6 bases to trimming and J lost 0 bases, with 11 bases between them. Germline values: CDR1 MNHNY, CDR2 SVGAGI (reference sequence). This CDR3 spans 14 amino acids. The CDR3 sequence is CASSYDSMNTEAFF. CDR3 nucleotides: TGTGCCAGCAGCTACGACAGCATGAACACTGAAGCTTTCTTT.

The chain employs TRBV27 and TRBJ1-6; 7 nucleotides align to TRBD1. The CDR3 has 15 residues. V lost 6 bases, J lost 2 bases, and 4 bases stayed unmatched. Per the germline V gene, CDR1 is MNHEY and CDR2 is SMNVEV (reference sequence). The CDR3 region has the DNA TGTGCCAGCAGAACTGGACAGGCCTATAATTCACCCCTCCACTTT. It specifies CASRTGQAYNSPLHF.

About this clone: The same CDR3 can be traced to other DNA sequences in this sample. Here the CDR3 DNA reads TGTGCCAGCAGCTCACCGACAGGAGGCGAGACCCAGTACTTC. This encodes CASSSPTGGETQYF. The rearrangement uses TRBV28 and TRBJ2-5; tentative D call: TRBD1 (6 bases). Trimming pared 6 bases from V and 5 bases from J, leaving 16 bases between. CDR3 length equals 14 residues. Germline V gene data show CDR1 as MDHEN and CDR2 as SYDVKM. Full variable domain (rest looked up from reference TRBV28 and TRBJ2-5): DVKVTQSSRYLVKRTGEKVFLECVQDMDHENMFWYRQDPGLGLRLIYFSYDVKMKEKGDIPEGYSVSREKKERFSLILESASTNQTSMYLCASSSPTGGETQYFGPGTRLLVL.

The chain combines TRBV30 with TRBJ2-7, with 8 bases aligning to TRBD2. Trimming at V came to 7 bases and at J to 8 bases, leaving 7 bases not matched to a gene. The CDR3 is 11 amino acids. Germline V gene data show CDR1 as GTSNPN and CDR2 as SVGIG (reference sequence). CDR3 DNA sequence: TGTGCCTTCCGCCCGGGAGGGCAGCAGTACTTC. It yields the protein CAFRPGGQQYF.